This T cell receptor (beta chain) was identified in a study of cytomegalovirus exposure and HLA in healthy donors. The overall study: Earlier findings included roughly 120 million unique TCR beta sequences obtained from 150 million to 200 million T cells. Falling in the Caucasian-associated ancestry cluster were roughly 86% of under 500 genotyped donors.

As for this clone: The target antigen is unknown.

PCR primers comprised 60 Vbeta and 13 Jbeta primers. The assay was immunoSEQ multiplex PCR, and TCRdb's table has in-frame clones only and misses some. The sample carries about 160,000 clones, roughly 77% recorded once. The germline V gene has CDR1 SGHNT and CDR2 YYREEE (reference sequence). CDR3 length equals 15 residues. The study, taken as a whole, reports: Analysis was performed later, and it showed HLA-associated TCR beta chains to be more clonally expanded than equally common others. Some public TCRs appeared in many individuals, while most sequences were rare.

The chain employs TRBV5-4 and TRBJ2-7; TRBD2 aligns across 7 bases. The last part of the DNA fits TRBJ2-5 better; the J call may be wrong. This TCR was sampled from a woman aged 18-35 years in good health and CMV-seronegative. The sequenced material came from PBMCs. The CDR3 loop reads CASSSFATGEGTQYF. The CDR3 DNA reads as TGTGCCAGCAGCTCCTTTGCGACCGGGGAGGGGACCCAGTACTTC.